In this sample, the clone carrying this T cell receptor (beta chain) turned up many times. What it binds is not known. This specimen belongs to a study of T cells after yellow fever vaccination. Study background: The fractions with low cell numbers were processed using SMART-Seq v4 Ultra Low Input. Findings and caveats of the study: Clones from primary vaccination mostly reappeared after the booster (about 97% CD4, under 90% CD8).

The V gene's germline CDR1 is SQVTM and CDR2 ANQGSEA. V lost 0 bases to trimming and J lost 8 bases; unmatched junction nucleotides: 9. This CDR3 has 16 amino acids. From the 5' RACE reads, TCRdb called clonotypes with MiXCR, one entry per CDR3 protein. The sample holds 300,000 to 450,000 distinct CDR3 sequences, about 6% seen once. This sequence originates from a man aged 30 to 39 who received the YFV17D yellow fever vaccine. The rearrangement uses TRBV29-1 and TRBJ2-1, with 11 bases aligning to TRBD1. The source material was PBMCs, sampled 5 days after the yellow fever booster vaccination. Here the CDR3 DNA reads TGCAGCGTTGAAGATCTTTTTGGGACAGGGGGGTATGAGCAGTTCTTC. It is translated as CSVEDLFGTGGYEQFF.